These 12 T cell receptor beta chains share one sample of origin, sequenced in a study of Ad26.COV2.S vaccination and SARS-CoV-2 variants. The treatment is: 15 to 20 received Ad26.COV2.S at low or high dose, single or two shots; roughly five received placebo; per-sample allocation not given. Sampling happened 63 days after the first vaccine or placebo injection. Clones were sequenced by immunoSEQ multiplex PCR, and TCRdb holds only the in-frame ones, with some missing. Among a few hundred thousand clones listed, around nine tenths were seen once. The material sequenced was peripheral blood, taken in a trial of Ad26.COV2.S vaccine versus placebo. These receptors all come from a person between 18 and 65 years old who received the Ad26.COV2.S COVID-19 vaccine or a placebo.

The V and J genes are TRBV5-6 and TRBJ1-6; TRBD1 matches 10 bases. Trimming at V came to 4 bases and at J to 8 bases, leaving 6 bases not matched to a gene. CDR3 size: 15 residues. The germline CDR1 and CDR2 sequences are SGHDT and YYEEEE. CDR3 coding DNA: TGTGCCAGCAGCCGGGACAGGGGATTGGATTCACCCCTCCACTTT. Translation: CASSRDRGLDSPLHF.

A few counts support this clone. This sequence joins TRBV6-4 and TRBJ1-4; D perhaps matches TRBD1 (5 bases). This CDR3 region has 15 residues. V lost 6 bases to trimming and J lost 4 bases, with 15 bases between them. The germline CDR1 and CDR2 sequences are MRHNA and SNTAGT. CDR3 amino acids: CASSRSLGGNEKLFF. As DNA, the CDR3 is TGTGCCAGCAGCCGATCCTTGGGGGGTAATGAAAAACTGTTTTTT.

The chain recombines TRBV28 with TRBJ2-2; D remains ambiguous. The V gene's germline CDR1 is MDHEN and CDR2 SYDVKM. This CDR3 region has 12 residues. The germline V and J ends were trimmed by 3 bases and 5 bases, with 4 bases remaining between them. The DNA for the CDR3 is TGTGCCAGCAGTTTTGGTACCGGGGAGCTGTTTTTT. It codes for CASSFGTGELFF.

In nucleotides, the CDR3 is TGTGCCAGCAGCCAAGAGTGGCGGGGGAGGGGTGAGCAGTTCTTC. Residues: CASSQEWRGRGEQFF. The chain recombines TRBV14 with TRBJ2-1, with TRBD2 matching 7 bases. The V and J ends lost 0 bases and 9 bases, in that order; junction bases with no gene match: 8. CDR1 is SGHDN and CDR2 is FVKESK in the germline V gene. There are 15 residues in the CDR3.

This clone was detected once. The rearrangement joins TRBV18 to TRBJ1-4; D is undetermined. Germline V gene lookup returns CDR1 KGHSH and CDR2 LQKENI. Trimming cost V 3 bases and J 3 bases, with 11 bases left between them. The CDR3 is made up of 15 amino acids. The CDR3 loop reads CASSPGRIANEKLFF. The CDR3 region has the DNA TGTGCCAGCTCACCCGGGAGGATAGCTAATGAAAAACTGTTTTTT. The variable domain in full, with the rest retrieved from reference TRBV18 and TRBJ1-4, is NAGVMQNPRHLVRRRGQEARLRCSPMKGHSHVYWYRQLPEEGLKFMVYLQKENIIDESGMPKERFSAEFPKEGPSILRIQQVVRGDSAAYFCASSPGRIANEKLFFGSGTQLSVL.

CDR3 in DNA: TGTGCCAGCAGTTACTCGACAGCCAACCAAGAGACCCAGTACTTC. Protein product: CASSYSTANQETQYF. The V gene is TRBV6-5, the J gene TRBJ2-5, with a possible D match to TRBD1 (5 bases). Germline CDR1 reads MNHEY; CDR2 reads SVGAGI. V lost 0 bases, J lost 0 bases, and 8 bases lay in between. The CDR3 extends over 15 amino acids.

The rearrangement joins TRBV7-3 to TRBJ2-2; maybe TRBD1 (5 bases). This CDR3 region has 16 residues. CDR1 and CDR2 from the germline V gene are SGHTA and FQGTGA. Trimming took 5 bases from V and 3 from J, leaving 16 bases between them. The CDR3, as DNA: TGTGCCAGCAGCCCTATCAGGGTCCAGGACACCGGGGAGCTGTTTTTT. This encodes CASSPIRVQDTGELFF. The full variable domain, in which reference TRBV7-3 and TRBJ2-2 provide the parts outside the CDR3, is GAGVSQTPSNKVTEKGKYVELRCDPISGHTALYWYRQSLGQGPEFLIYFQGTGAADDSGLPNDRFFAVRPEGSVSTLKIQRTERGDSAVYLCASSPIRVQDTGELFFGEGSRLTVL.

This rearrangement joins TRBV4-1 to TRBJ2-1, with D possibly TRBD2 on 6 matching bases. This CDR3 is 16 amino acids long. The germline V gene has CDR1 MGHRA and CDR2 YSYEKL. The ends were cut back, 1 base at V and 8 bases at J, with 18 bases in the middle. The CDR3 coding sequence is TGCGCCAGCAGCCAAGCCCCAAAGGTGCGGGGCGATGAGCAGTTCTTC. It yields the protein CASSQAPKVRGDEQFF.

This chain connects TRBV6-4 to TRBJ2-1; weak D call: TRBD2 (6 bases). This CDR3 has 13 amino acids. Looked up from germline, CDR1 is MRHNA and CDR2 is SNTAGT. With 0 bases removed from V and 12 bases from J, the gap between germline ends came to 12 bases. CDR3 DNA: TGTGCCAGCAGTGACTCTGACTGGGGAGGGCAGTTCTTC. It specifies CASSDSDWGGQFF.

CDR3 nucleotides: TGTGCCATCAGCGACAGGGTAGGGACTGAAGCTTTCTTT. It translates to CAISDRVGTEAFF. The V call is TRBV10-3, the J call TRBJ1-1; 7 positions match TRBD1. The CDR3 has 13 amino acids. V was clipped by 6 bases and J by 5 bases; unmatched bases: 6. In germline, CDR1 is ENHRY, CDR2 SYGVKD.

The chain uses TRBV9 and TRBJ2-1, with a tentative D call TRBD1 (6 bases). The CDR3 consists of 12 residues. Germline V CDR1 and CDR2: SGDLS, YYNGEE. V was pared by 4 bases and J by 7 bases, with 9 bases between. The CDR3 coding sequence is TGTGCCAGCAGCTCCCAGGGGAATGAGCAGTTCTTC. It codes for CASSSQGNEQFF.

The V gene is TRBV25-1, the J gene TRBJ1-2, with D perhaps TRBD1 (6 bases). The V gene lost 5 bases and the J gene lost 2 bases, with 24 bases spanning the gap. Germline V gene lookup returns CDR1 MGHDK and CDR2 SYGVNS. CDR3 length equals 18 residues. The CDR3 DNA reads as TGTGCCAGCAGTTCCCCACGGGGTAGTAGGGGGGCCAACTATGGCTACACCTTC. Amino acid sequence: CASSSPRGSRGANYGYTF.